These 24 T cell receptor beta chains share one sample of origin, sequenced in a study of T-cell reconstitution after alpha-beta-depleted transplantation in children. Using unique molecular identifiers, the investigators prepared the TCRbeta library. TCRdb re-analysed the PCR reads in MiXCR, keeping a single row per CDR3 protein. The repertoire has about 610,000 distinct CDR3 sequences, 10% to 13% of them found once; the top ten carry roughly 4%. The sequencing used PBMCs from the stem cell graft donor, collected from the stem cell graft. These receptors were collected from a human donor who donated a stem cell graft to a child with acute myeloid leukemia.

With regard to this clonotype: A much larger clone lies a single base off, so this may be a read error. No conserved phenylalanine or tryptophan is present at the end of the CDR3, so a read error is the likely explanation. CDR3 sequence (DNA): TGCAGCGTTGAAGGGAGGGACAACTTGAGCGAGCAGTACTCC. Translating it yields CSVEGRDNLSEQYS. V gene TRBV29-1 combines with J gene TRBJ2-7; perhaps D is TRBD1 or TRBD2 (6 bases each). The CDR3 runs 14 residues. The germline V and J ends were trimmed by 1 base and 6 bases, with 16 bases remaining between them. CDR1 and CDR2 (germline): SQVTM, ANQGSEA.

This clonotype was recorded at least ten times. The chain carries TRBV7-3 and TRBJ1-1, with D hard to call. Germline V gene sequence: CDR1 SGHTA, CDR2 FQGTGA. The CDR3 consists of 12 residues. Trimming shortened V by 2 bases and J by 7 bases, and 8 bases separated the two germline ends. The CDR3 DNA sequence: TGTGCCAGCAGCTTAGATGGCGGTGAAGCTTTCTTT. Its protein product is CASSLDGGEAFF. The full variable domain, its missing parts supplied by reference TRBV7-3 and TRBJ1-1, is GAGVSQTPSNKVTEKGKYVELRCDPISGHTALYWYRQSLGQGPEFLIYFQGTGAADDSGLPNDRFFAVRPEGSVSTLKIQRTERGDSAVYLCASSLDGGEAFFGQGTRLTVV.

This clonotype was detected only once. The J gene is TRBJ2-7, the V gene TRBV7-8; D ambiguous. With 1 base removed from V and 6 bases from J, the gap between germline ends came to 7 bases. The CDR3 spans 12 residues. Germline values: CDR1 SGHVS, CDR2 FQNEAQ. The DNA for the CDR3 is TGTGCCAGCAGCTTAGTGGTCTCCGAGCAGTACTTC. It is translated as CASSLVVSEQYF.

This clonotype appeared many times. The chain uses TRBV9 and TRBJ1-1; D unclear. CDR1 and CDR2 from the germline V gene are SGDLS and YYNGEE. The CDR3 runs to 13 residues. Trimming stripped 0 bases from V and 5 bases from J, with 8 bases between. CDR3 nucleotide sequence: TGTGCCAGCAGCGTAGCTGAGGCTACTGAAGCTTTCTTT. Translation gives CASSVAEATEAFF.

This sequence joins TRBV12-3 or TRBV12-4 and TRBJ1-3; 7 positions agree with TRBD1. Trimming removed 6 bases from V and 6 bases from J; junction bases left unmatched: 8. There are 14 residues in the CDR3. The CDR3 coding sequence is TGTGCCAGCAGACTATCCGGGACAGTAAACACCATATATTTT. This gives the protein CASRLSGTVNTIYF.

The genes are TRBV29-1 and TRBJ2-4; 9 nucleotides agree with TRBD1. The germline V gene encodes CDR1 SQVTM and CDR2 ANQGSEA. After removal of 1 base from V and 2 bases from J, the junction contained 3 bases not matched to a gene. The length of the CDR3 is 15 residues. The CDR3 loop reads CSVEGTGGTKNIQYF. For the CDR3, the DNA is TGCAGCGTTGAAGGCACAGGGGGCACCAAAAACATTCAGTACTTC. The full variable domain, completed using reference TRBV29-1 and TRBJ2-4, is SAVISQKPSRDICQRGTSLTIQCQVDSQVTMMFWYRQQPGQSLTLIATANQGSEATYESGFVIDKFPISRPNLTFSTLTVSNMSPEDSSIYLCSVEGTGGTKNIQYFGAGTRLSVL.

The chain carries TRBV9 and TRBJ2-1, with a possible D match to TRBD2 (6 bases). V was shortened by 4 bases and J by 6 bases, with 17 bases between the two germline ends. CDR1 and CDR2 (germline): SGDLS, YYNGEE. The length of the CDR3 is 15 residues. CDR3 nucleotide sequence: TGTGCCAGCAGCACCATAGGTACTAGCCCCAATGAGCAGTTCTTC. Encoded protein: CASSTIGTSPNEQFF.

This clonotype has more than one count but fewer than ten. This chain joins TRBV11-1 and TRBJ2-1; 8 nucleotides match TRBD2. CDR3 length equals 19 residues. V shed 0 bases and J 5 bases; nucleotides not matched to a gene: 15. CDR1 and CDR2 (germline): SGHAT, FQDESV (reference sequence). CDR3 DNA sequence: TGTGCCAGCAGCTTAGCCGTAATGCGAGCGGGAGTAGTTGACAATGAGCAGTTCTTC. Its translation is CASSLAVMRAGVVDNEQFF.

This clonotype was observed a handful of times. The chain joins TRBV6-1 to TRBJ2-3; D is perhaps TRBD2 (5 bases). The CDR3 contains 13 residues. Germline V CDR1 and CDR2: MNHNS, SASEGT. V lost 6 bases and J lost 2, with 9 bases in between. This CDR3 is CASRASHTDTQYF. The CDR3 nucleotides are TGTGCCAGCAGGGCTAGCCACACAGATACGCAGTATTTT.

This chain uses TRBV21-1 with TRBJ1-1; the listed D gene, TRBD1, was not tested against the DNA. TRBV21-1 has pseudogene status. This CDR3 has 13 amino acids. CDR3 DNA: TGTGCCAGCAGTAAGGGGGTGGTGGCTGAAGCTTTCTTT. Its protein product is CASSKGVVAEAFF.

This clonotype was seen ten or more times. This rearrangement joins TRBV7-8 to TRBJ2-7; weak D call: TRBD2 (6 bases). V was pared by 1 base and J by 4 bases, with 11 bases between. The CDR3 is 14 residues long. The germline V gene encodes CDR1 SGHVS and CDR2 FQNEAQ. In DNA form, the CDR3 reads TGTGCCAGCAGCTTAGAACTGGGGGGTTACGAGCAGTACTTC. Amino acids: CASSLELGGYEQYF.

A few counts support this clonotype. The chain couples TRBV7-3 to TRBJ2-1, with no clear D. The CDR3 spans 12 residues. CDR1 is SGHTA and CDR2 is FQGTGA in the germline V gene. V shed 3 bases and J shed 10 bases, with 10 bases lying between them. CDR3 coding DNA: TGTGCCAGCAGCTTTCCCCTCGGCGAGCAGTTCTTC. Translating gives CASSFPLGEQFF.

This clonotype was observed a handful of times. The chain combines TRBV2 with TRBJ2-2; D unresolved. Germline loops: CDR1 SNHLY, CDR2 FYNNEI. The CDR3 runs to 16 residues. V lost 3 bases to trimming and J lost 2 bases, with 13 bases between them. The CDR3 protein is CASSDRLDTNTGELFF. CDR3 nucleotide sequence: TGTGCCAGCAGTGATCGTCTAGACACCAACACCGGGGAGCTGTTTTTT.

This clonotype was seen once. The genes are TRBV29-1 and TRBJ1-5; TRBD1 agrees at 7 bases. The V gene end was trimmed by 5 bases and the J gene end by 4 bases; junction bases not matched to a gene: 11. The CDR3 sequence is 15 residues long. Germline V gene sequence: CDR1 SQVTM, CDR2 ANQGSEA. This chain's CDR3 is CSVRGGGGWNQPQHF. CDR3 bases: TGCAGCGTTCGTGGAGGGGGCGGTTGGAATCAGCCCCAGCATTTT.

This clonotype turned up a few times. J is TRBJ2-7 and V is TRBV7-8, with 9 bases matching TRBD2. V shed 4 bases and J 5 bases; nucleotides not matched to a gene: 6. Germline loops: CDR1 SGHVS, CDR2 FQNEAQ. There are 14 residues in the CDR3. CDR3 region: CASSSLIAGDEQYF. CDR3 coding DNA: TGTGCCAGCAGCTCCCTGATAGCGGGAGACGAGCAGTACTTC.

This rearrangement joins TRBV4-3 to TRBJ2-3; D might be TRBD2 (5 bases). V was pared by 5 bases and J by 7 bases, with 10 bases between. CDR1 and CDR2 (germline): LGHNA, YSLEER. The CDR3 spans 12 residues. The CDR3 reads CASSGYGNTQYF. CDR3 bases: TGCGCCAGCAGCGGTTACGGGAATACGCAGTATTTT.

This clonotype was seen more than once but under ten times. This chain uses TRBV5-1 with TRBJ2-3, with no clear D. There are 15 residues in the CDR3. With 5 bases removed from V and 1 base from J, the gap between germline ends came to 14 bases. Germline loops: CDR1 SGHRS, CDR2 YFSETQ. CDR3 bases: TGCGCCAGCAGAAGCGAAGGCCAAGGCACAGATACGCAGTATTTT. As protein: CASRSEGQGTDTQYF. The full variable domain, its missing parts supplied by reference TRBV5-1 and TRBJ2-3, is KAGVTQTPRYLIKTRGQQVTLSCSPISGHRSVSWYQQTPGQGLQFLFEYFSETQRNKGNFPGRFSGRQFSNSRSEMNVSTLELGDSALYLCASRSEGQGTDTQYFGPGTRLTVL.

This clonotype was seen only a few times. This chain links TRBV11-2 with TRBJ1-1; 7 positions match TRBD1. The ends lost 5 bases at V and 13 bases at J; junction bases unmatched: 19. This CDR3 comprises 15 residues. Germline CDR1 reads SGHAT; CDR2 reads FQNNGV. As DNA, the CDR3 is TGTGCCAGCAGCCCTCCGACAGGGACGGGGGGCGGGGGTTTCTTT. Protein product: CASSPPTGTGGGGFF.

The chain joins TRBV20-1 to TRBJ2-3; 10 nucleotides agree with TRBD1. Germline CDR1 reads DFQATT; CDR2 reads SNEGSKA (reference sequence). V shed 6 bases, J shed 6 bases, and the junction held 12 bases outside the gene matches. The CDR3 is 15 amino acids. CDR3 region: CSADQTGGAPDTQYF. As DNA, the CDR3 is TGCAGTGCGGACCAGACAGGGGGCGCCCCTGATACGCAGTATTTT.

This clonotype appeared a few times. This chain connects TRBV6-1 to TRBJ2-3; 8 nucleotides line up with TRBD1. V trimming: 9 bases; J trimming: 3 bases; junction bases outside the gene matches: 20. The CDR3 extends over 18 amino acids. The V gene's germline CDR1 is MNHNS and CDR2 SASEGT. Written as DNA, the CDR3 is TGTGCCAGATCTACAAGCATGACAGGGGCTTATGCGACAGATACGCAGTATTTT. It codes for CARSTSMTGAYATDTQYF.

This clonotype was seen ten or more times. This chain uses TRBV12-3 or TRBV12-4 with TRBJ2-2; a weak D match, TRBD2 (5 bases). This CDR3 comprises 13 residues. The V end lost 3 bases, the J end lost 3 bases, and 5 bases lay between the germline ends. CDR3 residues: CASSLRDTGELFF. CDR3 in DNA: TGTGCCAGCAGTTTGAGGGACACCGGGGAGCTGTTTTTT.

To note about this clonotype: A much bigger clone sits one base away, suggesting this may be a read error. V gene TRBV20-1 combines with J gene TRBJ2-2; 10 bases fit TRBD2. Trimming at V came to 0 bases and at J to 6 bases, leaving 7 bases not matched to a gene. The CDR3 loop spans 16 amino acids. Germline values: CDR1 DFQATT, CDR2 SNEGSKA (reference sequence). The CDR3 DNA sequence: TGCAGTGCTAGAGATGGAGCGGGAGGGGACGCCGGGGAGCTGTTTTTT. It is translated as CSARDGAGGDAGELFF.

This clonotype was picked up many times. The V gene is TRBV3-1, the J gene TRBJ2-2; D tentatively fits TRBD1 or TRBD2 (5 bases each). CDR1 LGHDT and CDR2 YNNKEL come from the germline V gene (reference sequence). The CDR3 covers 15 residues. Trimming took 0 bases from V and 3 from J, leaving 8 bases between them. The CDR3 bases are TGTGCCAGCAGCCAAGAGGGGGTGTACACCGGGGAGCTGTTTTTT. It codes for CASSQEGVYTGELFF.

The gene calls are TRBV29-1 and TRBJ2-3; 9 bases agree with TRBD2. CDR3 size: 14 residues. Germline V CDR1 and CDR2: SQVTM, ANQGSEA. With V trimmed by 3 bases and J by 5 bases, 6 bases remained unmatched. This CDR3 is CSVDLAGVEDTQYF. The CDR3 DNA reads TGCAGCGTTGATTTAGCGGGAGTGGAAGATACGCAGTATTTT.